Presented here are 20 T cell receptor beta chains from one specimen sequenced in a study of shared clonotypes between healthy human individuals. Libraries were prepared by immunoSEQ multiplex PCR; TCRdb keeps only in-frame clonotypes and omits some of them. Of more than 2 million clones listed, approximately 95% are singletons. The material sequenced was naive CD4+ T cells sorted from blood. Subset defined: CD45RA+ positively selected. The receptor set was obtained from a man between 18 and 29 years old in good health.

The chain is built from TRBV5-1 and TRBJ2-1; 12 bases are shared with TRBD2. The CDR3 contains 16 residues. Germline-derived CDR1 and CDR2 are SGHRS and YFSETQ. J gave up 6 bases and V 0 bases, and 4 bases lay outside the gene matches. In DNA form, the CDR3 reads TGCGCCAGCAGCTTGGTAGCTAGCGGGAGGGCCAATGAGCAGTTCTTC. It yields the protein CASSLVASGRANEQFF.

The DNA of the CDR3 is TGTGCCAGCAGTCGGAGGGGGGAGAACACTGAAGCTTTCTTT. Protein product: CASSRRGENTEAFF. The V gene is TRBV6-6, the J gene TRBJ1-1, with D maybe TRBD1 (6 bases). The CDR3 extends over 14 amino acids. Germline V gene sequence: CDR1 MNHNY, CDR2 SVGAGI (reference sequence). V was clipped by 5 bases and J by 1 base, with 11 bases between them.

As concerns this clone: This same CDR3 is encoded by further DNA sequences in the sample. This chain uses TRBV2 with TRBJ1-3; unclear D gene. The CDR3 spans 15 residues. V lost 5 bases and J 0 bases, leaving 11 bases between the germline ends. Germline loops: CDR1 SNHLY, CDR2 FYNNEI. The DNA for the CDR3 is TGTGCCAGCAGTCCCCAAGGGAGCTCTGGAAACACCATATATTTT. It is translated as CASSPQGSSGNTIYF.

V usage is TRBV6-5 and J usage is TRBJ2-7; 10 bases are a match to TRBD2. V gave up 5 bases and J gave up 4 bases; unmatched junction bases: 5. This CDR3 has 14 residues. Germline V gives CDR1 MNHEY, CDR2 SVGAGI. The CDR3 here is CASSPGLAKYEQYF. For the CDR3, the DNA is TGTGCCAGCAGTCCGGGACTAGCGAAGTACGAGCAGTACTTC.

This clone was counted a single time. The chain recombines TRBV5-1 with TRBJ2-7; possible D gene TRBD1, 5 bases. There are 15 residues in the CDR3. Germline V CDR1 and CDR2: SGHRS, YFSETQ. Trimming cost V 0 bases and J 7 bases, with 17 bases left between them. CDR3 sequence (DNA): TGCGCCAGCAGCTTGGCAGGCGAAAGGGGTAGGGAGCAGTACTTC. This sequence encodes CASSLAGERGREQYF.

The V and J genes are TRBV7-9 and TRBJ2-7; D may be TRBD2 (6 bases). Trimming removed 5 bases at V and 3 bases at J, with 11 bases between. The CDR3 has 13 amino acids. Germline lookup yields CDR1 SEHNR and CDR2 FQNEAQ (reference sequence). CDR3 loop: CASSGGVHYEQYF. The CDR3 coding sequence is TGTGCCAGCAGCGGAGGGGTCCACTACGAGCAGTACTTC.

This chain joins TRBV6-1 and TRBJ2-7, with 8 bases that match TRBD1. The ends lost 2 bases at V and 7 bases at J; junction bases unmatched: 7. Germline V gives CDR1 MNHNS, CDR2 SASEGT. The length of the CDR3 is 14 residues. The CDR3 region has the DNA TGTGCCAGCAGTGAAAGGACAGGGTTGGAAGAGCAGTACTTC. Its translation is CASSERTGLEEQYF.

The V and J genes are TRBV10-3 and TRBJ2-5; no clear D. Germline CDR1 ENHRY, CDR2 SYGVKD. The CDR3 runs 13 residues. The V and J ends lost 4 bases and 5 bases respectively, with 11 bases between them. The CDR3, as DNA: TGTGCCATCAGTGCATCGCTCCGGGAGACCCAGTACTTC. Translation gives CAISASLRETQYF.

The rearrangement joins TRBV4-1 to TRBJ2-7; 7 bases fit TRBD2. Germline values: CDR1 MGHRA, CDR2 YSYEKL. The V and J ends lost 4 bases and 4 bases, in that order; junction bases with no gene match: 10. The CDR3 has 15 amino acids. CDR3 DNA: TGCGCCAGCAGCCCCAGGGAGGGCCCCGGTTACGAGCAGTACTTC. Protein sequence: CASSPREGPGYEQYF.

The chain recombines TRBV10-3 with TRBJ2-2; TRBD1 might be the D (5 bases). CDR1 is ENHRY, CDR2 SYGVKD, per germline. Deletions cut 6 bases from V and 5 bases from J, with 10 bases between. This CDR3 has 13 residues. The CDR3 DNA reads as TGTGCCATCAGACCCAGGGAAACCGGGGAGCTGTTTTTT. It codes for CAIRPRETGELFF.

This clone has a single count. The rearrangement uses TRBV7-2 and TRBJ1-6; possibly TRBD1 for D (6 bases). The CDR3 runs 15 residues. Trimming shortened V by 3 bases and J by 4 bases, and 10 bases separated the two germline ends. Germline V gene lookup returns CDR1 SGHTA and CDR2 FQGNSA. This CDR3 is CASSLDSVYNSPLHF. The CDR3 nucleotides are TGTGCCAGCAGCTTGGACAGCGTTTATAATTCACCCCTCCACTTT.

This chain uses TRBV2 with TRBJ2-7; D gene unclear. The CDR3 has 12 amino acids. The germline V gene has CDR1 SNHLY and CDR2 FYNNEI. V dropped 5 bases and J dropped 7 bases, with 12 bases sitting between them. The DNA of the CDR3 is TGTGCCAGCAGTCCAAGAGCCCGGGAGCAGTACTTC. This gives the protein CASSPRAREQYF.

The chain recombines TRBV19 with TRBJ2-7, with 10 bases aligning to TRBD1. CDR1 and CDR2 from the germline V gene are LNHDA and SQIVND (reference sequence). The CDR3 is 16 amino acids. V gave up 1 base and J gave up 2 bases; unmatched junction bases: 5. The CDR3 region is CASSIADRGNAYEQYF. CDR3 DNA sequence: TGTGCCAGTAGTATAGCGGACAGGGGGAACGCCTACGAGCAGTACTTC.

This clone has only one observation. This chain uses TRBV7-2 with TRBJ1-2; no reliable D call. Germline CDR1 reads SGHTA; CDR2 reads FQGNSA. This CDR3 region has 13 residues. V lost 5 bases, J lost 4 bases, and 11 bases lay in between. The CDR3 region is CASSPEEAYGYTF. The DNA of the CDR3 is TGTGCCAGCAGCCCTGAGGAGGCCTATGGCTACACCTTC.

The chain joins TRBV5-1 to TRBJ2-1; either TRBD1 or TRBD2 may fit D (6 bases each). In germline, CDR1 is SGHRS, CDR2 YFSETQ. The V end lost 4 bases, the J end lost 0 bases, and 17 bases lay between the germline ends. This CDR3 has 17 residues. The CDR3 reads CASSPEGGVSSYNEQFF. The CDR3 coding sequence is TGCGCCAGCAGCCCCGAGGGGGGTGTGAGCTCCTACAATGAGCAGTTCTTC. Together with reference TRBV5-1 and TRBJ2-1, the CDR3 gives the full variable domain: KAGVTQTPRYLIKTRGQQVTLSCSPISGHRSVSWYQQTPGQGLQFLFEYFSETQRNKGNFPGRFSGRQFSNSRSEMNVSTLELGDSALYLCASSPEGGVSSYNEQFFGPGTRLTVL.

The rearrangement joins TRBV10-2 to TRBJ2-7; 9 bases line up with TRBD1. Germline V CDR1 and CDR2: WSHSY, SAAADI. Losses at the gene ends were 9 bases for V and 2 bases for J; bases not matched to a gene: 8. This CDR3 region has 14 residues. As DNA, the CDR3 is TGCGCCAGGGGGTCGGGACAGGGACCCTACGAGCAGTACTTC. Encoded protein: CARGSGQGPYEQYF.

The chain has TRBV10-1 and TRBJ2-4; no firm D call. The CDR3 contains 14 residues. The V end lost 3 bases, the J end lost 2 bases, and 8 bases lay between the germline ends. Germline V gives CDR1 WNHNN, CDR2 SYGVQD (reference sequence). The CDR3 spells CASSEDFSKNIQYF. For the CDR3, the DNA is TGCGCCAGCAGTGAAGATTTCTCCAAAAACATTCAGTACTTC.

A note on this clone: Other nucleotide sequences from this sample produce the same CDR3. The chain joins TRBV5-1 to TRBJ2-5; 7 bases align to TRBD1. From germline, CDR1 is SGHRS and CDR2 YFSETQ. The V segment lost 3 bases and the J segment 5 bases; nucleotides outside the gene matches: 4. CDR3 length equals 13 residues. The CDR3 loop is CASSSTGSETQYF. DNA for the CDR3: TGCGCCAGCAGCTCGACAGGGTCGGAGACCCAGTACTTC.

The V gene is TRBV5-1, the J gene TRBJ2-5, with TRBD2 matching over 8 bases. V lost 0 bases and J lost 4; bases outside the gene matches: 5. In germline, CDR1 is SGHRS, CDR2 YFSETQ. This CDR3 spans 15 amino acids. This CDR3 reads CASSLEIAGRETQYF. As DNA, the CDR3 is TGCGCCAGCAGCTTGGAAATAGCGGGACGAGAGACCCAGTACTTC.

The V and J genes are TRBV5-4 and TRBJ2-3; perhaps D is TRBD1 or TRBD2 (5 bases each). CDR3 length equals 15 residues. Trimming shortened V by 4 bases and J by 2 bases, and 14 bases separated the two germline ends. Germline CDR1 SGHNT, CDR2 YYREEE (reference sequence). The CDR3 here is CASSLAGAVTDTQYF. The CDR3 coding sequence is TGTGCCAGCAGCCTAGCCGGGGCTGTCACAGATACGCAGTATTTT.